One and the same sample provided the 20 T cell receptor beta chains below, sequenced in a study of blood T cell repertoires in COVID-19. The assay was immunoSEQ multiplex PCR, and TCRdb's table has in-frame clones only and misses some. The sample yields around 30,000 clones, approximately 86% seen once. Sequencing was done on a sample of peripheral blood. Every receptor here comes from a woman older than 75 with active or convalescent COVID-19.

The chain couples TRBV7-2 to TRBJ2-3; 8 nucleotides line up with TRBD2. This CDR3 has 15 residues. Germline values: CDR1 SGHTA, CDR2 FQGNSA. With V trimmed by 3 bases and J by 4 bases, 6 bases remained unmatched. The CDR3 protein is CASSLERERSDTQYF. The CDR3 DNA reads as TGTGCCAGCAGCTTGGAGCGGGAGAGGTCAGATACGCAGTATTTT.

The J gene is TRBJ2-3, the V gene TRBV5-1; 9 bases line up with TRBD2. V shed 0 bases, J shed 4 bases, and the junction held 6 bases outside the gene matches. Germline lookup yields CDR1 SGHRS and CDR2 YFSETQ. The CDR3 spans 16 residues. In DNA form, the CDR3 reads TGCGCCAGCAGCTTGGCGGCGGGGGGGAGTCCAGATACGCAGTATTTT. It encodes CASSLAAGGSPDTQYF.

This rearrangement joins TRBV2 to TRBJ2-1; TRBD1 aligns across 7 bases. Germline V gives CDR1 SNHLY, CDR2 FYNNEI. This CDR3 spans 17 amino acids. The V and J ends lost 6 bases and 1 base, in that order; junction bases with no gene match: 12. The CDR3 nucleotides read TGTGCCAGCAGGGCACAGGGGAAACTACGGTCCTACAATGAGCAGTTCTTC. Translation: CASRAQGKLRSYNEQFF. Full variable domain (missing parts from reference TRBV2 and TRBJ2-1): EPEVTQTPSHQVTQMGQEVILRCVPISNHLYFYWYRQILGQKVEFLVSFYNNEISEKSEIFDDQFSVERPDGSNFTLKIRSTKLEDSAMYFCASRAQGKLRSYNEQFFGPGTRLTVL.

The chain is built from TRBV7-2 and TRBJ2-5, with D possibly TRBD2 on 5 matching bases. This CDR3 contains 15 residues. Germline loops: CDR1 SGHTA, CDR2 FQGNSA. Trimming left V 0 bases short and J 1 base short, with 9 bases between. CDR3 sequence: CASSLARLTQETQYF. DNA of the CDR3: TGTGCCAGCAGCTTAGCCCGACTAACCCAAGAGACCCAGTACTTC.

The gene calls are TRBV19 and TRBJ1-1; D gene unclear. The CDR3 loop spans 14 amino acids. The germline gives CDR1 LNHDA, CDR2 SQIVND (reference sequence). V lost 3 bases and J lost 5, with 13 bases in between. The CDR3 loop reads CASSMIAARTEAFF. The CDR3 DNA follows: TGTGCCAGTAGTATGATAGCGGCAAGAACTGAAGCTTTCTTT.

The rearrangement links TRBV5-1 to TRBJ1-1; tentatively, D is TRBD1 (5 bases). CDR3 length: 13 amino acids. The V gene's germline CDR1 is SGHRS and CDR2 YFSETQ. Trimming left V 7 bases short and J 5 bases short, with 15 bases between. The CDR3 DNA is TGCGCCAGCCAAAGGCGGGGCGGTACTGAAGCTTTCTTT. Translated: CASQRRGGTEAFF.

This clone was picked up one time. CDR3 sequence (DNA): TGTGCCAGCAGCGTAGGCAGGGAAACGAGACCAGATACGCAGTATTTT. Protein product: CASSVGRETRPDTQYF. The chain uses TRBV9 and TRBJ2-3; a possible D gene is TRBD1 (5 bases). CDR1 is SGDLS and CDR2 is YYNGEE in the germline V gene. CDR3 length equals 16 residues. V was clipped by 0 bases and J by 4 bases, with 15 bases between them. Together with reference TRBV9 and TRBJ2-3, the CDR3 gives the full variable domain: DSGVTQTPKHLITATGQRVTLRCSPRSGDLSVYWYQQSLDQGLQFLIQYYNGEERAKGNILERFSAQQFPDLHSELNLSSLELGDSALYFCASSVGRETRPDTQYFGPGTRLTVL.

CDR3 DNA sequence: TGTGCCAGCAGTGAATTCAGCGGGGGGGCCTACAATGAGCAGTTCTTC. Protein product: CASSEFSGGAYNEQFF. The J gene is TRBJ2-1, the V gene TRBV25-1; 10 nucleotides match TRBD2. The CDR3 spans 16 residues. Germline V CDR1 and CDR2: MGHDK, SYGVNS. J was trimmed by 2 bases and V by 1 base; bases with no gene match: 2.

The chain couples TRBV6-5 to TRBJ2-2, with 9 bases identical to TRBD1. This CDR3 contains 14 residues. J was trimmed by 7 bases and V by 4 bases; bases with no gene match: 4. Germline assignment: CDR1 MNHEY and CDR2 SVGAGI. The CDR3 reads CASSSTGGIGELFF. For the CDR3, the DNA is TGTGCCAGCAGTTCTACAGGGGGCATCGGGGAGCTGTTTTTT.

The gene calls are TRBV29-1 and TRBJ2-7, with a tentative D call TRBD1 (6 bases). The CDR3 consists of 15 residues. Germline V gene sequence: CDR1 SQVTM, CDR2 ANQGSEA. V lost 1 base to trimming and J lost 6 bases, with 19 bases between them. The CDR3 bases are TGCAGCGTTGAAGTGGGGCACAGGGATCTTCGCGAGCAGTACTTC. As protein: CSVEVGHRDLREQYF.

V is TRBV24-1 and J is TRBJ2-1; 14 nucleotides match TRBD2. The CDR3 length is 14 residues. In germline, CDR1 is KGHDR, CDR2 SFDVKD. The V and J ends lost 9 bases and 9 bases, in that order; junction bases with no gene match: 6. The CDR3 bases are TGTGCCACCGTTGGGACTAGCGGGAGCGGTGAGCAGTTCTTC. Protein sequence: CATVGTSGSGEQFF.

DNA of the CDR3: TGTGCCAGCAGCACGGGACTAGCGGGAGACTTAAGTTCCTACGAGCAGTACTTC. It yields the protein CASSTGLAGDLSSYEQYF. The chain recombines TRBV11-3 with TRBJ2-7; 14 nucleotides match TRBD2. Unmatched junction bases numbered 10, after V lost 5 bases and J lost 1 base. CDR1 and CDR2 from the germline V gene are SGHNT and YENEEA. The CDR3 is 18 residues long.

The gene calls are TRBV7-3 and TRBJ2-2; 11 bases map to TRBD1. Germline V gene data show CDR1 as SGHTA and CDR2 as FQGTGA. The CDR3 is 16 residues long. V lost 3 bases and J lost 5; bases outside the gene matches: 5. Here the CDR3 reads CASSFPGQGVTGELFF. The CDR3 DNA follows: TGTGCCAGCAGCTTCCCGGGACAGGGGGTTACCGGGGAGCTGTTTTTT.

V usage is TRBV2 and J usage is TRBJ2-7; D unclear. The CDR3 length is 15 residues. Deletions cut 2 bases from V and 13 bases from J, with 24 bases between. Germline V lookup: CDR1 SNHLY, CDR2 FYNNEI. In nucleotides, the CDR3 is TGTGCCAGCAGTGAACCCCAGGCAGCTGCTGCTCCCTCATACTTC. Translation gives CASSEPQAAAAPSYF.

The V call is TRBV7-2, the J call TRBJ1-2; unclear D gene. The CDR3 is 13 residues long. V lost 1 base and J lost 7, with 10 bases in between. Germline V gene lookup returns CDR1 SGHTA and CDR2 FQGNSA. CDR3 sequence (DNA): TGTGCCAGCAGCTTAGGACCGACAAGTGGCTACACCTTC. It codes for CASSLGPTSGYTF.

The V gene is TRBV28, the J gene TRBJ1-6, with D unresolved. V lost 5 bases, J lost 1 base, and 21 bases lay in between. The length of the CDR3 is 19 residues. Germline assignment: CDR1 MDHEN and CDR2 SYDVKM. The CDR3 bases are TGTGCCAGCAGTCCAAACCCCTCCGGGAGAGTTTCCTATAATTCACCCCTCCACTTT. Amino acids: CASSPNPSGRVSYNSPLHF. Complete variable domain (other parts from reference TRBV28 and TRBJ1-6): DVKVTQSSRYLVKRTGEKVFLECVQDMDHENMFWYRQDPGLGLRLIYFSYDVKMKEKGDIPEGYSVSREKKERFSLILESASTNQTSMYLCASSPNPSGRVSYNSPLHFGNGTRLTVT.

The CDR3 reads CASSYTDNEQFF. CDR3 in DNA: TGTGCCAGCAGTTACACTGACAATGAGCAGTTCTTC. This sequence joins TRBV6-6 and TRBJ2-1; D gene ambiguous. Between the trimmed V and J ends, which lost 2 bases and 5 bases, there was a span of 4 bases. The CDR3 contains 12 residues. CDR1 is MNHNY and CDR2 is SVGAGI in the germline V gene (reference sequence).

The V call is TRBV19, the J call TRBJ1-1; D uncertain. Germline CDR1 reads LNHDA; CDR2 reads SQIVND (reference sequence). The CDR3 has 13 amino acids. Trimming took 4 bases from V and 4 from J, leaving 10 bases between them. Here the CDR3 DNA reads TGTGCCAGTAGTACACAGATTACCACTGAAGCTTTCTTT. This gives the protein CASSTQITTEAFF. Drawing the rest from reference TRBV19 and TRBJ1-1, the complete variable domain is DGGITQSPKYLFRKEGQNVTLSCEQNLNHDAMYWYRQDPGQGLRLIYYSQIVNDFQKGDIAEGYSVSREKKESFPLTVTSAQKNPTAFYLCASSTQITTEAFFGQGTRLTVV.

This sequence joins TRBV6-5 and TRBJ1-5; TRBD1 might be the D (6 bases). This CDR3 comprises 15 residues. Trimming removed 6 bases at V and 2 bases at J, with 14 bases between. Germline V gene data show CDR1 as MNHEY and CDR2 as SVGAGI. In nucleotides, the CDR3 is TGTGCCAGCAGCCAAGGACAGTTGGGCAATCAGCCCCAGCATTTT. This sequence encodes CASSQGQLGNQPQHF.

V usage is TRBV7-3 and J usage is TRBJ2-1; the match to TRBD2 covers 10 bases. The CDR3 is 15 residues long. The germline V gene encodes CDR1 SGHTA and CDR2 FQGTGA. Trimming took 2 bases from V and 10 from J; bases not matched to a gene: 8. The DNA of the CDR3 is TGTGCCAGCAGCTTAGGCCTAGCGGGGGTTGGGGAGCAGTTCTTC. Amino acid sequence: CASSLGLAGVGEQFF.